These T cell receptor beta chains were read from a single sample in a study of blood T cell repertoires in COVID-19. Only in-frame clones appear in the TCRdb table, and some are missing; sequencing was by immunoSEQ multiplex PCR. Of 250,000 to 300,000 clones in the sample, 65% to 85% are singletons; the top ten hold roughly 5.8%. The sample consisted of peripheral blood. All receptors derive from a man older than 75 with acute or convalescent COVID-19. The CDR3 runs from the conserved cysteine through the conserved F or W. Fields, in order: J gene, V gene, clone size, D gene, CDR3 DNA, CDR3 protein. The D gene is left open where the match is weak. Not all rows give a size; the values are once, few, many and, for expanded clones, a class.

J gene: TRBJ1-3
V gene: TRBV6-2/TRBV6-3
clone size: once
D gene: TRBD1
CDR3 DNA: TGTGCCAGCAGTTACTCTTTCGGACAGGGGCCAATCTCTGGAAACACCATATATTTT
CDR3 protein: CASSYSFGQGPISGNTIYF

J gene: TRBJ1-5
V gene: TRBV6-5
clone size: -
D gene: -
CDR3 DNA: TGTGCCAGCAGGACAGGAGGTTATCAGCCCCAGCATTTT
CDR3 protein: CASRTGGYQPQHF

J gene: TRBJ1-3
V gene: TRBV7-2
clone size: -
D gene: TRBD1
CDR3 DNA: TGTGCCAGCAGCCACGACAGGGACTCTGGAAACACCATATATTTT
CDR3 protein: CASSHDRDSGNTIYF

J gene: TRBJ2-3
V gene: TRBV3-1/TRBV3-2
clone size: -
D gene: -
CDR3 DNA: TGTGCCAGCAGCTCATCCGGGGGCACAGATACGCAGTATTTT
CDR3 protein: CASSSSGGTDTQYF

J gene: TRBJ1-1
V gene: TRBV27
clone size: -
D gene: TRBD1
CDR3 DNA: TGTGCCAGCAGTTTACAGGGGGACACTGAAGCTTTCTTT
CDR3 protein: CASSLQGDTEAFF

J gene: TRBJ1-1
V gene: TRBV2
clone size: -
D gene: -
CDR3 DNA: TGTGCCAGCAGTGGATCGGGGGGACCGAACACTGAAGCTTTCTTT
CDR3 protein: CASSGSGGPNTEAFF

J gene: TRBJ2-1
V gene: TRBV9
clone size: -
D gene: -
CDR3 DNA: TGTGCCAGCACCGGAGAATACGGCAATGAGCAGTTCTTC
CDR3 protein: CASTGEYGNEQFF

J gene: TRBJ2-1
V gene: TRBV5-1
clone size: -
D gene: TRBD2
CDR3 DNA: TGCGCCAGCAGCTTGGTGGGGACTAGCGGGAGAAATGAGCAGTTCTTC
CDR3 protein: CASSLVGTSGRNEQFF

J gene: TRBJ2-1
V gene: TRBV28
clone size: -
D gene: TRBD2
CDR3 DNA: TGTGCCAGCAGTTCACCCTCTTGGACTAGCCAATATAATGAGCAGTTCTTC
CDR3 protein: CASSSPSWTSQYNEQFF

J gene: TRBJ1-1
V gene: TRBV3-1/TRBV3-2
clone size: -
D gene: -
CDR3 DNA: TGTGCCAGCAGCCAAGAAACAGGGTCGGACACTGAAGCTTTCTTT
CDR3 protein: CASSQETGSDTEAFF

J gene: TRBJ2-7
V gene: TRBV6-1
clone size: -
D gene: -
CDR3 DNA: TGTGCCAGCAGTGAAATGCTCCGGCAGGGCAACTACGAGCAGTACTTC
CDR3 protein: CASSEMLRQGNYEQYF

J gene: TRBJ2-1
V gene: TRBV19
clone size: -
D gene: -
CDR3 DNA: TGTGCCAGTAGTATCCGCCTAGCATATGAGCAGTTCTTC
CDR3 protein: CASSIRLAYEQFF

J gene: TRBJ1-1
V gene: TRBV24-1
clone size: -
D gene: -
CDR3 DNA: TGTGCCACCAGTGACCCAGGGTTGACTGAAGCTTTCTTT
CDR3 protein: CATSDPGLTEAFF

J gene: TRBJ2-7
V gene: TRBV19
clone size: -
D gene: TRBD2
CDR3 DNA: TGTGCCAGTATGGGAGGGCTATACGAGCAGTACTTC
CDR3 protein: CASMGGLYEQYF

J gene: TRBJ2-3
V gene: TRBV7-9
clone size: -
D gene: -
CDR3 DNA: TGTGCCAGCAGCCCATCCGGGACACTGAGCACAGATACGCAGTATTTT
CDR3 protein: CASSPSGTLSTDTQYF

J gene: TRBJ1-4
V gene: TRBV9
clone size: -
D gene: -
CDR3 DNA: TGTGCCAGCAGCGTAGATCAGAATGAAAAACTGTTTTTT
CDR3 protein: CASSVDQNEKLFF

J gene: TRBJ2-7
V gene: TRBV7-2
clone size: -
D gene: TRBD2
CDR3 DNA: TGTGCCAGCAGCTTAAGACTAGCGGGAAATAGCGAGCAGTACTTC
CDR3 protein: CASSLRLAGNSEQYF

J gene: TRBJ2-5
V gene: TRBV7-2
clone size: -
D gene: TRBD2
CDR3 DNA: TGTGCCAGCAGCCGGGGGGGTAGCGGGAAAGAGACCCAGTACTTC
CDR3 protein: CASSRGGSGKETQYF

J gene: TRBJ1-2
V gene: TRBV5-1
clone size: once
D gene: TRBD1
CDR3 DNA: TGCGCCAGCAGTCAACAGGGGGACTATGGCTACACCTTC
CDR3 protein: CASSQQGDYGYTF

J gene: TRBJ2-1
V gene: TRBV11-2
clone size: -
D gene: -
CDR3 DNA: TGTGCCAGCAGCTTAGATTCGGGAGTGAGAAATGAGCAGTTCTTC
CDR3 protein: CASSLDSGVRNEQFF

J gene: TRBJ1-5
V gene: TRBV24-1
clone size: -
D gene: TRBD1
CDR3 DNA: TGTGCCACCAGCCCGAGGGACAGGGGGTTCAATCAGCCCCAGCATTTT
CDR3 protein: CATSPRDRGFNQPQHF

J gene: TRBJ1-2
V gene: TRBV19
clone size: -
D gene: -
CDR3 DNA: TGTGCCAGTAGTATAACCGGCTCGAGCGGGGGCTACACCTTC
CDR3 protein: CASSITGSSGGYTF

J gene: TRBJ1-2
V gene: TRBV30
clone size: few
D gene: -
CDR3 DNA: TGTGCCTGGAGTGGGACATATGGCTACACCTTC
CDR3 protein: CAWSGTYGYTF

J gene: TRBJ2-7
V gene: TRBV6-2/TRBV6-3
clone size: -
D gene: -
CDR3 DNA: TGTGCCAGCAGTTACTCGGCTAGAAGCTACGAGCAGTACTTC
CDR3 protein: CASSYSARSYEQYF

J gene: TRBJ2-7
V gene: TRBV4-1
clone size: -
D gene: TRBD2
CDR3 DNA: TGCGCCAGCAGCCAAGTCCGCGGGGGGAGCTCCTACGAGCAGTACTTC
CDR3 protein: CASSQVRGGSSYEQYF

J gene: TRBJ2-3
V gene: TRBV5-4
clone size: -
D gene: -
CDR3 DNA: TGTGCCAGCAGCTCCCCGACAGGCCTAAGCACAGATACGCAGTATTTT
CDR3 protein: CASSSPTGLSTDTQYF

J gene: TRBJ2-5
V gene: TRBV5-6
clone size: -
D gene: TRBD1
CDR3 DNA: TGTGCCAGCAGCTTGGGACAGGGGCGCGGGGAGACCCAGTACTTC
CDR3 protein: CASSLGQGRGETQYF

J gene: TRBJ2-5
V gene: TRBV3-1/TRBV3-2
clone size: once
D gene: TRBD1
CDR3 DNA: TGTGCCAGCAGCCTAGGGACAGGGGGCCAAGAGACCCAGTACTTC
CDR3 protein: CASSLGTGGQETQYF

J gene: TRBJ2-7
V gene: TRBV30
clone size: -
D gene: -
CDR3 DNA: TGTGCCTGGAGTATCCCCGGGACAAAATCCTACGAGCAGTACTTC
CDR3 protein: CAWSIPGTKSYEQYF